Listed below are T cell receptor beta chains from one sample, sequenced in a study of sequential checkpoint blockade in melanoma. Data came from immunoSEQ multiplex PCR; TCRdb stores just in-frame clones and leaves some out. In the table there are thousands of clones, roughly 75% of which are singletons. Sequenced here: CD8+ T cells sorted from blood (inferred from file names), sampled from a patient given nivolumab and ipilimumab in sequence. The receptors come from a human donor with melanoma. CDR3s leave out the opening cysteine and the closing phenylalanine or tryptophan. A D gene is named only where the DNA matches it firmly. Some rows have no size entry. The others give once, few or many, or a class for an expanded clone.

>TRBJ1-3|NA|NA|TRBV6-1
ASSELAGSGNTIY
>TRBJ2-1|NA|once|TRBV5-5
ASSWGDGEYNEQF
>TRBJ1-2|TRBD1|few|TRBV29-1
SVFQGDYYGYT
>TRBJ2-2|NA|once|TRBV7-9
ASSLDLASGELF
>TRBJ2-3|TRBD2|NA|TRBV25-1
ASSESASGSTDTQY
>TRBJ2-1|TRBD2|NA|TRBV14
ASSQASGMRNEQF
>TRBJ2-7|TRBD1|few|TRBV6-5
ASSPPRDSSYEQY
>TRBJ2-7|NA|NA|TRBV4-2
ASSQDLERTYEQY
>TRBJ2-3|NA|NA|TRBV2
ASSEDAGTDTQY
>TRBJ2-7|TRBD1|NA|TRBV28
ASSRDRVVLYEQY
>TRBJ2-1|NA|NA|TRBV11-2
ASSLGANEQF
>TRBJ2-1|TRBD2|NA|TRBV6-1
ASSRESSYNEQF
>TRBJ2-1|TRBD1|few|TRBV4-3
ASSQLTGEVNEQF
>TRBJ2-3|NA|few|TRBV4-3
ASSQEGAEGDTQY
>TRBJ1-4|TRBD1|NA|TRBV6-1
ASSSPGTGDEKLF
>TRBJ2-5|NA|NA|TRBV29-1
SVEGGTLQETQY
>TRBJ2-5|TRBD2|large|TRBV6-4
ASSESSGGGQETQY
>TRBJ2-1|NA|NA|TRBV5-1
ASSEDSLSSYNEQF
>TRBJ2-7|TRBD1|few|TRBV14
ASSHFTGVEQY
>TRBJ2-1|NA|NA|TRBV29-1
SGGGQVKRNEQF
>TRBJ2-1|NA|NA|TRBV6-4
ASSDSPNGEQF
>TRBJ2-1|TRBD2|NA|TRBV6-4
ASSLSGRAYNEQF